The entry below describes one T cell receptor beta chain. What it recognizes is unknown. In germline, CDR1 is SGDLS, CDR2 YYNGEE. The CDR3 has 14 amino acids. Trimming removed 4 bases at V and 14 bases at J, with 19 bases between. The source of the sample is a study of T-cell memory formation after mild COVID-19. Study-wide context: Largely, TCR clusters stayed within a single donor.

Constant-segment primers were used for 5'RACE, and the resulting TCR alpha and TCR beta cDNA libraries carried sample barcodes and UMIs. MiXCR, applied by TCRdb to the 5' RACE reads, yields one record per CDR3 protein. The profile shows some 350,000 distinct CDR3 sequences, about 16% of them singletons. Study-level findings and limits: Prior to infection, memory already included some responding clones, suggesting cross-reactive memory joined.

The chain is built from TRBV9 and TRBJ1-6; perhaps TRBD1 as D (6 bases). The sequence was obtained from a man younger than 30 who had mild COVID-19 (a few samples of this study predate the infection). Cell type and time point are not known. The sequencing input was PBMCs or a T cell subset sorted from them (not recorded which). CDR3 in amino acids: CASSSRTGIQSLHF. The DNA of the CDR3 is TGTGCCAGCAGCTCCCGAACAGGGATTCAGTCCCTCCACTTT.